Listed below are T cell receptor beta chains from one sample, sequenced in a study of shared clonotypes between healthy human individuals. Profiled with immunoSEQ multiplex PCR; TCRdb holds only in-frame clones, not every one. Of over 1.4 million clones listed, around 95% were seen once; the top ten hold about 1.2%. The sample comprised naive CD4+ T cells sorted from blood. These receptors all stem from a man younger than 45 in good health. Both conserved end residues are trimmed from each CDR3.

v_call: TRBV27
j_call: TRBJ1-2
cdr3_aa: ASSSNGRANYGYT

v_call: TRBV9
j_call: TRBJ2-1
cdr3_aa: ASSEGTSGYYNEQF

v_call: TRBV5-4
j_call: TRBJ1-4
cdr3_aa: ASSWQGAANEKLF

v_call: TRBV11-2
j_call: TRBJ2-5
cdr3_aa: ASSLSELASGEETQY

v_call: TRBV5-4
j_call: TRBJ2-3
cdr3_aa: ASSRGRADTQY

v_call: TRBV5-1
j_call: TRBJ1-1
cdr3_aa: ASRPGQGLMNTEAF

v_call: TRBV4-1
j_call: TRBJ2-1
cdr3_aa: ASSPRLAGGSYNEQF

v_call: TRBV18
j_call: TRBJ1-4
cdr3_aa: ASSPVRGDGTNEKLF

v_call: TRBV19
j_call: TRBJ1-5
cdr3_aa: ASSREAAYQPQH

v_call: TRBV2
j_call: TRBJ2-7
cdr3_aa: ASISPAYSYEQY

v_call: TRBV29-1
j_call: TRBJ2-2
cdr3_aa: SVADGLVTVLF

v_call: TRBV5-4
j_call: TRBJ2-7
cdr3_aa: ASSSGQGAYEQY

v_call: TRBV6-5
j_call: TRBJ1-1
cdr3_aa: ASTLESVTEAF

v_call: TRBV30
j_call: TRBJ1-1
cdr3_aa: AWGNTEAF

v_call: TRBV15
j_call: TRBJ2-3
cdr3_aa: ATSREGGLAGVLFSTDTQY

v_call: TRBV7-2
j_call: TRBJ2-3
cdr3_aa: ASSSSDRVTSGSADTQY

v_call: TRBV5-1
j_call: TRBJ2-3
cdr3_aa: ASSSLGAGDTDTQY

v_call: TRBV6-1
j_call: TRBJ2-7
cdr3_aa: ASSVASGSSYEQY

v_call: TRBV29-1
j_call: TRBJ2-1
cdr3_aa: SGRLAGRYNEQF

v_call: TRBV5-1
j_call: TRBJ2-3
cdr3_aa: ASSLGSSDTQY

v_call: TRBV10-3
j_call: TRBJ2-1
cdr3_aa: AISESGDYNEQF

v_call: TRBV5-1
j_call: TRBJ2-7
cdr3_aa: ASSLLAGLNYEQY

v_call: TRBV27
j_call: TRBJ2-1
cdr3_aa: ASSLRGQTYNEQF

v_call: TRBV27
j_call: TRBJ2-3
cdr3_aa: ATSPWQRTDTQY

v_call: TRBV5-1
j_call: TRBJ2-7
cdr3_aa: ASSFGQASYEQY

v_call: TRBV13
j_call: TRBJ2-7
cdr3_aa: ASSPTGGASYEQY

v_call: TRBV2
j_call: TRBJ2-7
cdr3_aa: ASTGTSGTGYEQY

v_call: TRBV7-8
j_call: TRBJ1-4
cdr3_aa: ASSLKLNEKLF

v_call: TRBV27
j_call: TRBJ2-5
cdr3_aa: ASSSQNSGSTQY

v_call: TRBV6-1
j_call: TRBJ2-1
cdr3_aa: ASSATPYNEQF

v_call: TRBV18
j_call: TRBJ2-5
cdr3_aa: ASSPVAGQETQY

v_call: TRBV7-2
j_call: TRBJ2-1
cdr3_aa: ASSLVGRLIHEQF

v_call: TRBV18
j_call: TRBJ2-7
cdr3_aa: ASSPSVSYEQY

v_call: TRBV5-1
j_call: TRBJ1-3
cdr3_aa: ASSSDFGLGSGNTIY

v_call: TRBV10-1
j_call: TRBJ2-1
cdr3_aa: ASSELMSGRGEQF

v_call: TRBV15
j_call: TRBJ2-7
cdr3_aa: ATSRVGRGRHEQY

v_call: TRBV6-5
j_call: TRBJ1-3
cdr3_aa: ASSYSRLGSGNTIY

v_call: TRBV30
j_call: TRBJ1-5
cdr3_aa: AWSPDSNQPQH

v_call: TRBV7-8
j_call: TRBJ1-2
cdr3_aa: ASSFLQGEGGYT

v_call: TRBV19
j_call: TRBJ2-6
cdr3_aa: ASSISRPGANVLT

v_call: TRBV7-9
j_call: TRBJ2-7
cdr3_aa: ASSLESGRSYEQY

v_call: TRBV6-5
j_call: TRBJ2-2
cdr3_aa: ASSPPDGELF

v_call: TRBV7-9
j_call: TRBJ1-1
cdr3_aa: ASSLESQFNQNTEAF

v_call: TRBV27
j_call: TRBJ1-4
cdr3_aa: ASSSATRHEKLF

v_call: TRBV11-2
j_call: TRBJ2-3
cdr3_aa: ASSSTTDTQY

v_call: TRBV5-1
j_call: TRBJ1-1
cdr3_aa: ASSLSLRWGSTEAF

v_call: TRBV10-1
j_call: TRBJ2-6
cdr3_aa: ASSPAGTGANVLT

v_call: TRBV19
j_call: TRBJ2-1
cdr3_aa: ASSATSGFYNEQF

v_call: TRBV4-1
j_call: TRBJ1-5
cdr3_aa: ASSQAQISRQGHQPQH

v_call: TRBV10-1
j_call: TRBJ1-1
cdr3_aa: ASSDAGTGAFEAF

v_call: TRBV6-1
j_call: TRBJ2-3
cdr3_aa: ASRGGLAPF

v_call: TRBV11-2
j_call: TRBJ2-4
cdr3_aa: ASRPAGGGPKNIQY

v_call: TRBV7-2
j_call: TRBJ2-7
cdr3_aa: ASSLVDYGGYEQY